What follows are 20 T cell receptor beta chains derived from one specimen sequenced in a study of Ad26.COV2.S vaccination and SARS-CoV-2 variants (dated by TCRdb to about 2021). The sample's treatment or condition, from its label and the paper: around 19 received Ad26.COV2.S at low or high dose, single or two shots; about 5 received placebo; per-sample allocation not given. For vaccine and placebo recipients, the sequenced repertoires came from samples collected on day 63 after the first injection. Libraries were constructed by the immunoSEQ multiplex PCR assay. TCRdb limited this immuneACCESS table to in-frame rearrangements with V and J called. A share of clones is missing; checked studies link under half to unresolved V genes, and the rest is unexplained. For this sample the table gives some 520,000 clones, of which around 88% were detected only once. The ten largest account for roughly 13% of the sample.

Sequenced here: peripheral blood, sampled in a trial of Ad26.COV2.S vaccine versus placebo. All receptors derive from a person between 18 and 59 years old who received the Ad26.COV2.S COVID-19 vaccine or a placebo.

The chain is built from TRBV18 and TRBJ2-3, with 11 bases fitting TRBD2. The CDR3 sequence is 16 residues long. CDR1 is KGHSH and CDR2 is LQKENI in the germline V gene. V dropped 1 base and J dropped 2; count of bases not matched to a gene: 2. The CDR3 here is CASSPRLAGITDTQYF. CDR3 nucleotide sequence: TGTGCCAGCTCACCACGACTAGCGGGAATCACAGATACGCAGTATTTT.

V gene TRBV11-3 combines with J gene TRBJ2-2; 8 bases match TRBD1. J gave up 4 bases and V 5 bases, and 6 bases lay outside the gene matches. CDR1 is SGHNT and CDR2 is YENEEA in the germline V gene. The CDR3 covers 15 residues. The CDR3 protein is CASSTRQGSTGELFF. The CDR3 coding sequence is TGTGCCAGCAGCACCCGACAGGGGAGCACCGGGGAGCTGTTTTTT. The whole variable domain, remainder taken from reference TRBV11-3 and TRBJ2-2, is EAGVVQSPRYKIIEKKQPVAFWCNPISGHNTLYWYLQNLGQGPELLIRYENEEAVDDSQLPKDRFSAERLKGVDSTLKIQPAELGDSAVYLCASSTRQGSTGELFFGEGSRLTVL.

This clone was seen a single time. The chain links TRBV5-1 to TRBJ2-3; 9 nucleotides line up with TRBD2. From germline, CDR1 is SGHRS and CDR2 YFSETQ. The trim removed 7 bases at V and 4 bases at J, leaving 10 bases unmatched. The CDR3 consists of 15 residues. In nucleotides, the CDR3 is TGCGCCAGCGCCCTAGCGGGAAGCGGGTCAGATACGCAGTATTTT. It yields the protein CASALAGSGSDTQYF.

J is TRBJ1-1 and V is TRBV12-3 or TRBV12-4; 12 positions match TRBD1. This CDR3 comprises 13 residues. V was pared by 4 bases and J by 11 bases, with 5 bases of the junction left unmatched. CDR3 sequence: CASSSGTGGMAFF. In DNA form, the CDR3 reads TGTGCCAGCAGTTCCGGGACAGGGGGCATGGCTTTCTTT.

This clone was seen only a few times. The CDR3 sequence: CASSVGATSYYGYTF. In nucleotides, the CDR3 is TGTGCCAGCAGCGTAGGGGCCACAAGTTACTATGGCTACACCTTC. V is TRBV9 and J is TRBJ1-2; D remains unclear. CDR1 is SGDLS, CDR2 YYNGEE, per germline. The CDR3 spans 15 residues. Trimming stripped 0 bases from V and 3 bases from J, with 12 bases between.

The gene calls are TRBV6-2 or TRBV6-3 and TRBJ2-7; D assignment may be TRBD1 or TRBD2 (6 bases each). Trimming pared 6 bases from V and 3 bases from J, leaving 12 bases between. The CDR3 runs 13 residues. Germline CDR1 is MNHEY and CDR2 is SVGEGT. This CDR3 reads CASSRGQNYEQYF. CDR3 coding DNA: TGTGCCAGCAGCCGGGGGCAGAACTACGAGCAGTACTTC.

The chain couples TRBV19 to TRBJ2-2, with D unclear. The CDR3 is 14 amino acids. Trimming took 2 bases from V and 2 from J, leaving 6 bases between them. Germline V gene data show CDR1 as LNHDA and CDR2 as SQIVND (reference sequence). CDR3 in amino acids: CASSIQVNTGELFF. CDR3 nucleotides: TGTGCCAGTAGTATACAGGTTAACACCGGGGAGCTGTTTTTT.

This clone was seen only once. The genes are TRBV11-2 and TRBJ2-7; D call uncertain. Germline V gene lookup returns CDR1 SGHAT and CDR2 FQNNGV. CDR3 length: 14 amino acids. Trimming removed 8 bases at V and 3 bases at J, with 17 bases between. The CDR3 region is CASPPRAHLYEQYF. DNA for the CDR3: TGTGCCAGCCCCCCCCGGGCCCATCTCTACGAGCAGTACTTC.

J is TRBJ1-5 and V is TRBV29-1; D is unresolved. Germline V CDR1 and CDR2: SQVTM, ANQGSEA. The CDR3 extends over 13 amino acids. The CDR3 region is CPPAGEDNQPQHF. CDR3 nucleotide sequence: TGCCCACCTGCCGGGGAGGACAATCAGCCCCAGCATTTT.

This rearrangement joins TRBV7-2 to TRBJ2-1, with TRBD1 matching over 10 bases. Germline V lookup: CDR1 SGHTA, CDR2 FQGNSA. This CDR3 comprises 16 residues. V shed 5 bases, J shed 10 bases, and the junction held 14 bases outside the gene matches. CDR3 sequence reads: CASSVRGQTGGREQFF. The CDR3 coding sequence is TGTGCCAGCAGCGTACGAGGACAGACAGGGGGCCGGGAGCAGTTCTTC.

The gene calls are TRBV7-2 and TRBJ1-1; D may be TRBD1 (6 bases). Germline values: CDR1 SGHTA, CDR2 FQGNSA. CDR3 length: 14 residues. The V end lost 5 bases, the J end lost 1 base, and 11 bases lay between the germline ends. The CDR3 protein is CASSPPQGNTEAFF. DNA of the CDR3: TGTGCCAGCAGCCCACCACAGGGGAACACTGAAGCTTTCTTT.

The V call is TRBV7-2, the J call TRBJ2-7; D gene uncertain. This CDR3 region has 16 residues. Germline loops: CDR1 SGHTA, CDR2 FQGNSA. The germline V and J ends were trimmed by 5 bases and 0 bases, with 17 bases remaining between them. The CDR3 sequence: CASSQRGRIRSYEQYF. Written as DNA, the CDR3 is TGTGCCAGCAGCCAACGAGGACGGATACGCTCCTACGAGCAGTACTTC.

V gene TRBV5-1 combines with J gene TRBJ2-2, with 11 bases fitting TRBD1. The germline V gene has CDR1 SGHRS and CDR2 YFSETQ. The CDR3 consists of 16 residues. The trim removed 0 bases at V and 5 bases at J, leaving 3 bases unmatched. The CDR3 loop is CASSLAGTGGTGELFF. The CDR3 DNA is TGCGCCAGCAGCTTGGCCGGGACAGGGGGAACCGGGGAGCTGTTTTTT.

This chain uses TRBV4-2 with TRBJ1-4, with 7 nucleotides matching TRBD1. Germline assignment: CDR1 LGHNA and CDR2 YNFKEQ. V gave up 8 bases and J gave up 8 bases; unmatched junction bases: 8. This CDR3 spans 13 amino acids. The DNA for the CDR3 is TGTGCCAGCCACGACAGGGTGGAGGAAAAACTGTTTTTT. Amino acids: CASHDRVEEKLFF.

This CDR3 reads CASGDSTDTQYF. The DNA of the CDR3 is TGTGCCAGCGGAGACAGCACAGATACGCAGTATTTT. The chain couples TRBV6-5 to TRBJ2-3; D unresolved. This CDR3 contains 12 residues. Germline-derived CDR1 and CDR2 are MNHEY and SVGAGI. Between the trimmed V and J ends, which lost 8 bases and 0 bases, there was a span of 6 bases.

Worth noting for this clone: Other DNA sequences in this specimen translate into the identical CDR3. In DNA form, the CDR3 reads TGTGCCAGCAGCCGGACGGGTAGCAATCAGCCCCAGCATTTT. Translation: CASSRTGSNQPQHF. This sequence joins TRBV9 and TRBJ1-5; D uncertain. Per germline, CDR1 SGDLS and CDR2 YYNGEE. Trimming shortened V by 4 bases and J by 0 bases, and 8 bases separated the two germline ends. The CDR3 extends over 14 amino acids.

The gene calls are TRBV11-3 and TRBJ2-2; a weak D match, TRBD2 (5 bases). Trimming pared 5 bases from V and 8 bases from J, leaving 21 bases between. The germline V gene encodes CDR1 SGHNT and CDR2 YENEEA. CDR3 length: 16 residues. In nucleotides, the CDR3 is TGTGCCAGCAGCCTTCGGGGTGGGCGACTTTCAGGGGAGCTGTTTTTT. Protein product: CASSLRGGRLSGELFF. Using reference TRBV11-3 and TRBJ2-2 for the parts outside the CDR3, the full variable domain is EAGVVQSPRYKIIEKKQPVAFWCNPISGHNTLYWYLQNLGQGPELLIRYENEEAVDDSQLPKDRFSAERLKGVDSTLKIQPAELGDSAVYLCASSLRGGRLSGELFFGEGSRLTVL.

The chain uses TRBV5-1 and TRBJ2-7; 11 nucleotides line up with TRBD1. CDR1 and CDR2 (germline): SGHRS, YFSETQ. The CDR3 has 15 residues. The junction had 6 bases not matched to a gene; V was cut back by 1 base and J by 6 bases. The CDR3 is CASSLKGTGGSEQYF. CDR3 in DNA: TGCGCCAGCAGCTTGAAAGGGACAGGGGGATCCGAGCAGTACTTC.

The genes are TRBV7-9 and TRBJ2-1; maybe TRBD1 (6 bases). Between the trimmed V and J ends, which lost 5 bases and 1 base, there was a span of 15 bases. Germline assignment: CDR1 SEHNR and CDR2 FQNEAQ (reference sequence). CDR3 size: 16 residues. Here the CDR3 reads CASSPSRDTSYNEQFF. The CDR3 DNA sequence: TGTGCCAGCAGCCCCTCCCGGGACACATCCTACAATGAGCAGTTCTTC.

This sequence joins TRBV6-6 and TRBJ2-1; TRBD2 agrees at 11 bases. The junction had 4 bases not matched to a gene; V was cut back by 1 base and J by 5 bases. The CDR3 covers 16 residues. In germline, CDR1 is MNHNY, CDR2 SVGAGI (reference sequence). The CDR3 nucleotides read TGTGCCAGCAGTTACTTTGGGACTAGCGGTAACAATGAGCAGTTCTTC. It yields the protein CASSYFGTSGNNEQFF.